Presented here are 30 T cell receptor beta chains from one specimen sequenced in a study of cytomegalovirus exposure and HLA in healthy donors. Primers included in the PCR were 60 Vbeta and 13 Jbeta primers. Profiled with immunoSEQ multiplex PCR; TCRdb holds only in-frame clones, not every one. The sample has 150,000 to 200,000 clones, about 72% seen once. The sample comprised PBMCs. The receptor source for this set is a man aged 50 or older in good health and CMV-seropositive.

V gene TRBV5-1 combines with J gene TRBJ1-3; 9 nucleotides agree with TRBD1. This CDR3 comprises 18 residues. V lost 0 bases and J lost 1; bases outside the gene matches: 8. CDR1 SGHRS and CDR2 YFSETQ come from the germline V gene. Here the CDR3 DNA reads TGCGCCAGCAGCTTGGGCCCACAGGGGGCGAGGTCTGGAAACACCATATATTTT. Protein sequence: CASSLGPQGARSGNTIYF.

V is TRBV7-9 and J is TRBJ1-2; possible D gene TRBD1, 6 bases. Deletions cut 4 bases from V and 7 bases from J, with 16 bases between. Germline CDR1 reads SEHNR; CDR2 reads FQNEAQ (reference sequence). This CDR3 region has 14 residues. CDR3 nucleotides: TGTGCCAGCAGCTCAGGGGCGCCGATCGGTGGCTACACCTTC. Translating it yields CASSSGAPIGGYTF.

The CDR3 DNA reads as TGTGCCAGCAGCTTCTCAGGACTTCAAGAGACCCAGTACTTC. Translated: CASSFSGLQETQYF. V and J are TRBV7-9 and TRBJ2-5, with a tentative D call TRBD2 (5 bases). V was cut by 3 bases and J by 2 bases, with 10 bases left in between. Germline values: CDR1 SEHNR, CDR2 FQNEAQ (reference sequence). CDR3 length equals 14 residues.

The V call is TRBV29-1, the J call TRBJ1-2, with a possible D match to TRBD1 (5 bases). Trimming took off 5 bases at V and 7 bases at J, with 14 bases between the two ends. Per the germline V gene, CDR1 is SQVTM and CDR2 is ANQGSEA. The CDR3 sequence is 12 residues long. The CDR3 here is CSVRDRKGGYTF. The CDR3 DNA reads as TGCAGCGTTAGAGACAGAAAAGGTGGCTACACCTTC.

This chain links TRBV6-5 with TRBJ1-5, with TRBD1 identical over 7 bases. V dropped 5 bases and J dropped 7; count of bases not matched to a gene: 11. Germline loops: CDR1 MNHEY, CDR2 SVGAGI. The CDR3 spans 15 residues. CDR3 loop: CASSQIGQEDQPQHF. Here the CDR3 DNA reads TGTGCCAGCAGTCAAATAGGACAGGAGGACCAGCCCCAGCATTTT.

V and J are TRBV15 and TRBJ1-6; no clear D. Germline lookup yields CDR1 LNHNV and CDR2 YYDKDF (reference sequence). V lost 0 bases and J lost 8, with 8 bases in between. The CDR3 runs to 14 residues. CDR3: CATSRDGQDSPLHF. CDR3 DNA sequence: TGTGCCACCAGCAGAGATGGCCAGGATTCACCCCTCCACTTT. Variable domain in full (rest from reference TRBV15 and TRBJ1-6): DAMVIQNPRYQVTQFGKPVTLSCSQTLNHNVMYWYQQKSSQAPKLLFHYYDKDFNNEADTPDNFQSRRPNTSFCFLDIRSPGLGDTAMYLCATSRDGQDSPLHFGNGTRLTVT.

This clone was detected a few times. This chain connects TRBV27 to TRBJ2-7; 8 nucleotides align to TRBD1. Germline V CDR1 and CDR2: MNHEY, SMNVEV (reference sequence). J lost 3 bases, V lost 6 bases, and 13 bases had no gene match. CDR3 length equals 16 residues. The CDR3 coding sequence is TGTGCCAGCAGAAGAACAGGGGGAAGGGATCTCTACGAGCAGTACTTC. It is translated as CASRRTGGRDLYEQYF.

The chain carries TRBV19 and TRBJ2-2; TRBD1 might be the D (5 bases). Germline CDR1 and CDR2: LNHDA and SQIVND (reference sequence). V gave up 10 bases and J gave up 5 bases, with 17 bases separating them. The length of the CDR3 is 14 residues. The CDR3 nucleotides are TGTGCCATTTTGACAGCCCTGGGGACCGGGGAGCTGTTTTTT. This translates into CAILTALGTGELFF.

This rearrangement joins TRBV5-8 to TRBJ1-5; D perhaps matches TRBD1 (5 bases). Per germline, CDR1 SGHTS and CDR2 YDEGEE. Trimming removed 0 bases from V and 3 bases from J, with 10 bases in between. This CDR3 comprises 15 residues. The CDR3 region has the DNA TGTGCCAGCAGCTTGGCGGGGGTGATCAATCAGCCCCAGCATTTT. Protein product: CASSLAGVINQPQHF. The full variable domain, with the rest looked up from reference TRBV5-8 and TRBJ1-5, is EAGVTQSPTHLIKTRGQQATLRCSPISGHTSVYWYQQALGLGLQFLLWYDEGEERNRGNFPPRFSGRQFPNYSSELNVNALELEDSALYLCASSLAGVINQPQHFGDGTRLSIL.

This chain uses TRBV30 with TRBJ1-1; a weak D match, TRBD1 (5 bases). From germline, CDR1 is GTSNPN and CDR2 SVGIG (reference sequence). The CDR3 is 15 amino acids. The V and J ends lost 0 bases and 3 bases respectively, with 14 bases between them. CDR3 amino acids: CAWSVLAGLDTEAFF. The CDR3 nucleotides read TGTGCCTGGAGTGTATTAGCAGGGCTGGACACTGAAGCTTTCTTT. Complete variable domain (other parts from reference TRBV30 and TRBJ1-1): SQTIHQWPATLVQPVGSPLSLECTVEGTSNPNLYWYRQAAGRGLQLLFYSVGIGQISSEVPQNLSASRPQDRQFILSSKKLLLSDSGFYLCAWSVLAGLDTEAFFGQGTRLTVV.

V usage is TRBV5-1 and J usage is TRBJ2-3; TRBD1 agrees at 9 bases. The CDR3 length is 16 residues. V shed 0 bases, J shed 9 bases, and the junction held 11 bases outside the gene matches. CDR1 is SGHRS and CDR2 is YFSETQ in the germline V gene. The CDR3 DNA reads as TGCGCCAGCAGCTTGGTTGGGGGGGGACAGGGCGAGACGCAGTATTTT. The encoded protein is CASSLVGGGQGETQYF.

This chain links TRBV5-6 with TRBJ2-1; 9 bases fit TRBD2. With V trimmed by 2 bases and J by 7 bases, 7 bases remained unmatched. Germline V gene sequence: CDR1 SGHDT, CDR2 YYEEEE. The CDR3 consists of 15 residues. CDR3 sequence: CASSFFAGGRNEQFF. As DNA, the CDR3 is TGTGCCAGCAGCTTTTTCGCGGGGGGGCGGAATGAGCAGTTCTTC. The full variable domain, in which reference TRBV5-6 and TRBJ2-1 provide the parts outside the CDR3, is DAGVTQSPTHLIKTRGQQVTLRCSPKSGHDTVSWYQQALGQGPQFIFQYYEEEERQRGNFPDRFSGHQFPNYSSELNVNALLLGDSALYLCASSFFAGGRNEQFFGPGTRLTVL.

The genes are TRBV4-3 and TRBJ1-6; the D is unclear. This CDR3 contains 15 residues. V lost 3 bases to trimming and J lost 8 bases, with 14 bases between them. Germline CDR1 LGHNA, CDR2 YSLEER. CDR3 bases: TGCGCCAGCAGCCACTCACAGATGTCCGATTCACCCCTCCACTTT. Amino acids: CASSHSQMSDSPLHF.

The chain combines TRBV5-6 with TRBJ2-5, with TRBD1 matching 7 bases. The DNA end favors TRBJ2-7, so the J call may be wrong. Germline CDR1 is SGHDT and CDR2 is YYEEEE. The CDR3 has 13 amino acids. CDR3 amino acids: CASSGNTGAEQYF. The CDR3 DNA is TGTGCCAGCAGCGGAAACACAGGGGCCGAGCAGTACTTC.

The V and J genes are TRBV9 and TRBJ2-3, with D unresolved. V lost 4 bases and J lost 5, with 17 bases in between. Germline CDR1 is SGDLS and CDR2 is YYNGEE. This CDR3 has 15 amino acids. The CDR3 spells CASSPLASEGDTQYF. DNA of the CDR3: TGTGCCAGCAGCCCCCTCGCGAGCGAAGGAGATACGCAGTATTTT.

CDR3 sequence (DNA): TGTGCCAGCAGCTTAAATTACAGGGGTGGTAGCAATCAGCCCCAGCATTTT. Translation: CASSLNYRGGSNQPQHF. This chain joins TRBV7-2 and TRBJ1-5; TRBD1 agrees at 7 bases. V was clipped by 2 bases and J by 0 bases; unmatched bases: 7. This CDR3 has 17 residues. Germline values: CDR1 SGHTA, CDR2 FQGNSA.

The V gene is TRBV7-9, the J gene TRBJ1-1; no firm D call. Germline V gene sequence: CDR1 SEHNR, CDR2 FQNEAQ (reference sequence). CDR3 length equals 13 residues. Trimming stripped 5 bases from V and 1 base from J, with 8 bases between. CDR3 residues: CASSPRGNTEAFF. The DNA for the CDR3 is TGTGCCAGCAGCCCCCGGGGGAACACTGAAGCTTTCTTT.

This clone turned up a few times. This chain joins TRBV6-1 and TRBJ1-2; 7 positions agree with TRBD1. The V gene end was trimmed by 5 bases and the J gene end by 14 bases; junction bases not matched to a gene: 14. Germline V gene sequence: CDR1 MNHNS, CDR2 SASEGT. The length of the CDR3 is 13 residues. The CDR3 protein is CASSPDRVGPTTF. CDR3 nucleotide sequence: TGTGCCAGCAGTCCCGACAGGGTTGGCCCCACGACCTTC.

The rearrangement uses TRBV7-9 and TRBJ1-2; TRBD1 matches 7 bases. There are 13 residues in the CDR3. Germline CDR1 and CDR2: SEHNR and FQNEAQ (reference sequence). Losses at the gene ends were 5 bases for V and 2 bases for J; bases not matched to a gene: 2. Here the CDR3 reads CASSLGQNYGYTF. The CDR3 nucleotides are TGTGCCAGCAGCCTGGGACAGAACTATGGCTACACCTTC.

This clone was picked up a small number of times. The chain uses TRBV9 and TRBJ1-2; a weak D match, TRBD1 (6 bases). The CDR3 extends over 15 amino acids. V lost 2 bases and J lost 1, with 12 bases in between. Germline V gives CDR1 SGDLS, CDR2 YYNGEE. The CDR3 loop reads CASSVLDSVNYGYTF. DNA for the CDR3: TGTGCCAGCAGCGTCCTGGACAGTGTTAACTATGGCTACACCTTC.

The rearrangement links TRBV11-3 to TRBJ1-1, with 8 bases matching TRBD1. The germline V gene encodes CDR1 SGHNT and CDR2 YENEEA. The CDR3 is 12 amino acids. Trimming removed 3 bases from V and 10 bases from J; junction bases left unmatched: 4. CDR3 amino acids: CASSFRQGRAFF. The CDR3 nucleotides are TGTGCCAGCAGCTTCCGACAGGGGAGAGCTTTCTTT.

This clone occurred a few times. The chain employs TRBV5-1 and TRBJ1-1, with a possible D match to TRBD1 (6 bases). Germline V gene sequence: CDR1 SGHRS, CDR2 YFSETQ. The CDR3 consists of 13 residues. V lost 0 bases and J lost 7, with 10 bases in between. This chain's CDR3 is CASSLGDTNEAFF. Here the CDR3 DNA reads TGCGCCAGCAGCTTGGGGGACACAAATGAAGCTTTCTTT.

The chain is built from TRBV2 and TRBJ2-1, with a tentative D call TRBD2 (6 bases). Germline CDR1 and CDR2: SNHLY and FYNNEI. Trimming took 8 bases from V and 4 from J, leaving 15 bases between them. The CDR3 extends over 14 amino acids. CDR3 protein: CASRETVLYNEQFF. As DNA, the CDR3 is TGTGCCAGCCGGGAGACAGTCCTATACAATGAGCAGTTCTTC.

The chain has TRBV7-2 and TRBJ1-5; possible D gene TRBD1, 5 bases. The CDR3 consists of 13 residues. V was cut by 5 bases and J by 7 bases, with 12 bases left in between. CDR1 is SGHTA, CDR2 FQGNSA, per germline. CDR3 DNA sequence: TGTGCCAGCAGCCAAGGGGTACGCCAGCCCCAGCATTTT. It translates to CASSQGVRQPQHF. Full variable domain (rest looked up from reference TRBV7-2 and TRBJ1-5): GAGVSQSPSNKVTEKGKDVELRCDPISGHTALYWYRQSLGQGLEFLIYFQGNSAPDKSGLPSDRFSAERTGGSVSTLTIQRTQQEDSAVYLCASSQGVRQPQHFGDGTRLSIL.

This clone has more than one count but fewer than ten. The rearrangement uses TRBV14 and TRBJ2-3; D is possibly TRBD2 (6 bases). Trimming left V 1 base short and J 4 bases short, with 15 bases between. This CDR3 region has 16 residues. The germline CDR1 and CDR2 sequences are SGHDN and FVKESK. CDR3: CASSQGLVNIADTQYF. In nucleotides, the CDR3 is TGTGCCAGCAGCCAAGGACTAGTTAACATCGCAGATACGCAGTATTTT.

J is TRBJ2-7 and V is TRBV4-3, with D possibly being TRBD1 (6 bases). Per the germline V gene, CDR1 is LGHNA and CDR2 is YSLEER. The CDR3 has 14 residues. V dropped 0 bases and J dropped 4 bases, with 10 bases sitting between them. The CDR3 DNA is TGCGCCAGCAGCCAAGACAGCCAGGGGTACGAGCAGTACTTC. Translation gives CASSQDSQGYEQYF.

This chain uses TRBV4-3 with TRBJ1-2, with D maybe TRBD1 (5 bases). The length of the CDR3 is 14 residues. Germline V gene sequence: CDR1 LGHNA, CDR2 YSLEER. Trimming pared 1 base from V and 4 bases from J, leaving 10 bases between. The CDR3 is CASSQVGDSYGYTF. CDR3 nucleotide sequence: TGCGCCAGCAGCCAAGTAGGGGATAGCTATGGCTACACCTTC.

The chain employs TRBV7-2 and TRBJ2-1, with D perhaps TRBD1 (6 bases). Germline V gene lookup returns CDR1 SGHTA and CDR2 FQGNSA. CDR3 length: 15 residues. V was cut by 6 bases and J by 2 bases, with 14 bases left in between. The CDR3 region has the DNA TGTGCCAGCAGTGTAGGGGGATCAGCCTACAATGAGCAGTTCTTC. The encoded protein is CASSVGGSAYNEQFF.

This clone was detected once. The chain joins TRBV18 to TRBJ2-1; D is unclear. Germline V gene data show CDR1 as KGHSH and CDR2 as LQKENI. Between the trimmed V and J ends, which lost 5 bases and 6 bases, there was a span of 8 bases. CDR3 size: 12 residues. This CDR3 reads CASSAPSNEQFF. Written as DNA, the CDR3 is TGTGCCAGCTCAGCTCCTAGCAATGAGCAGTTCTTC.

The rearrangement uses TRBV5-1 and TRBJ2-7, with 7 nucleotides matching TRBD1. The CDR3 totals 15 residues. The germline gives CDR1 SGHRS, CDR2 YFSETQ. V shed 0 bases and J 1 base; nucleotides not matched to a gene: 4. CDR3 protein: CASSLVTGDSYEQYF. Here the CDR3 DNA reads TGCGCCAGCAGCTTGGTAACAGGGGATTCCTACGAGCAGTACTTC.